This TCR beta chain was identified during a study of OX40 agonist ivuxolimab in advanced cancers. In the study overall: Cohort: around 86% men, mean age around 61, aged about 23 to 80. Three patients got partial responses; one had hepatocellular carcinoma and two had cutaneous melanoma.

Notes on the study in general: The study found that CD8+ T cells averaged more expanded clones than CD4+.

For this clone: Its antigen is currently unknown.

TCRdb keeps only in-frame clones here, not all; method: immunoSEQ multiplex PCR. Found here are some 66,000 clones, more than 70% of them singletons; the top ten hold approximately 0.6%. Germline-derived CDR1 and CDR2 are SGHVS and FNYEAQ. The CDR3 length is 14 residues. V was trimmed by 1 base and J by 0 bases, leaving 4 bases between them. The receptor comes from an adult with an advanced solid tumor such as melanoma, head and neck, liver or kidney cancer. The material was CD4+ or CD8+ T cells sorted from blood, obtained in a trial of the OX40 agonist ivuxolimab. The chain carries TRBV7-6 and TRBJ1-3; no definite D call. CDR3 DNA: TGTGCCAGCAGCTTAGAACACTCTGGAAACACCATATATTTT. Its translation: CASSLEHSGNTIYF.